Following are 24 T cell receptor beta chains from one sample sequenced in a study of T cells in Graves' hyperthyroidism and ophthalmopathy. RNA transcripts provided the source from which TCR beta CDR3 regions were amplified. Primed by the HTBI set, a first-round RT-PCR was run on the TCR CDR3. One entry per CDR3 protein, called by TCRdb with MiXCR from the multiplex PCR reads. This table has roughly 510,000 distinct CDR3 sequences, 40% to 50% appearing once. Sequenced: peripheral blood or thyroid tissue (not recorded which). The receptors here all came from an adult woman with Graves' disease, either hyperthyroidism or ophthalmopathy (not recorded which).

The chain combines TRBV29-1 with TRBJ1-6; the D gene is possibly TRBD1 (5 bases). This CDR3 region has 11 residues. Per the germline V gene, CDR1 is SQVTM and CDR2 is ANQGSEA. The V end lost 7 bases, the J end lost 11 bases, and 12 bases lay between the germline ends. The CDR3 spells CSAGDVAPLHF. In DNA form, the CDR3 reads TGCAGCGCCGGGGACGTCGCACCCCTCCACTTT.

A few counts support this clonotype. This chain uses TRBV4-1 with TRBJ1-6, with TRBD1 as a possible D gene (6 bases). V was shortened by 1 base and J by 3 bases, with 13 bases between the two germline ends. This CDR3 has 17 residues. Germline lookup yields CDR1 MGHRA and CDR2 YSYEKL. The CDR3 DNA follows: TGCGCCAGCAGCCAAGTTCCGTCAGGGGTCTATAATTCACCCCTCCACTTT. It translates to CASSQVPSGVYNSPLHF.

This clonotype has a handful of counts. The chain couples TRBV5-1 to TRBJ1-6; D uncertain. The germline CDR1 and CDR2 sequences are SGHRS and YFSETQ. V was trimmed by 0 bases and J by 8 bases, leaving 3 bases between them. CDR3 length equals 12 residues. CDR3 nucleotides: TGCGCCAGCAGCTTGGACCATTCACCCCTCCACTTT. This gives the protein CASSLDHSPLHF.

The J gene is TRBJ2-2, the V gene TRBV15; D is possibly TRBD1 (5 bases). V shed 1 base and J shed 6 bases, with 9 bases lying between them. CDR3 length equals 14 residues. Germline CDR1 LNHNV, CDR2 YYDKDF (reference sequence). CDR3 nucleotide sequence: TGTGCCACCAGCAGAGGAAGGGGCGCCGGGGAGCTGTTTTTT. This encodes CATSRGRGAGELFF.

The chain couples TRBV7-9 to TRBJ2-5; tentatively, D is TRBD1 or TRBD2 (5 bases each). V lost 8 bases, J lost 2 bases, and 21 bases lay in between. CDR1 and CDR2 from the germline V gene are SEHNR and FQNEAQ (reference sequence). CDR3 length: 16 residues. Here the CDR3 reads CASSSGADTVQETQYF. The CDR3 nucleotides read TGTGCCAGCTCCTCAGGAGCGGACACCGTACAAGAGACCCAGTACTTC.

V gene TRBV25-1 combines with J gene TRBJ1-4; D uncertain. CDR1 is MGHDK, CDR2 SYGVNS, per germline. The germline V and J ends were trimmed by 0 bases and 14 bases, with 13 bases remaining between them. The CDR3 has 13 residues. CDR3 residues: CASSEYHLGPLFF. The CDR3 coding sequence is TGTGCCAGCAGTGAATATCACCTCGGACCCCTGTTTTTT.

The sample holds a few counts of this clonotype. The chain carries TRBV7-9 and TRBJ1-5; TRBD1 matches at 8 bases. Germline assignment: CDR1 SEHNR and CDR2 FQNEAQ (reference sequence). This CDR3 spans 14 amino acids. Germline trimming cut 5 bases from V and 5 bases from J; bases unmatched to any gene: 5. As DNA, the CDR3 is TGTGCCAGCAGCCACGGGACAGGTTATCAGCCCCAGCATTTT. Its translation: CASSHGTGYQPQHF.

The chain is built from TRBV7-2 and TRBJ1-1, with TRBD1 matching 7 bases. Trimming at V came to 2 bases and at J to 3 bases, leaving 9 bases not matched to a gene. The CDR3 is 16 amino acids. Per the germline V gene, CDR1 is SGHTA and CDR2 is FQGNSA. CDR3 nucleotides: TGTGCCAGCAGCTTATGGAACAGGGGCTGGGACACTGAAGCTTTCTTT. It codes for CASSLWNRGWDTEAFF.

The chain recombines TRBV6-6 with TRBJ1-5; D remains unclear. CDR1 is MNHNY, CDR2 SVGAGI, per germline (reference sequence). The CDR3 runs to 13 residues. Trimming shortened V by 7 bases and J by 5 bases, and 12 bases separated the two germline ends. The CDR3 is CASKETPDQPQHF. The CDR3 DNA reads TGTGCCAGCAAGGAAACGCCCGATCAGCCCCAGCATTTT.

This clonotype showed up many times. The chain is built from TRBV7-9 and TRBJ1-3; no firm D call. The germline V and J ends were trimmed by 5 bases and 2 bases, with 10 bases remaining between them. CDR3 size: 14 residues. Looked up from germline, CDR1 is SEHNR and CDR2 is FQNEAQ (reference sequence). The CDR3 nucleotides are TGTGCCAGCAGCCCTCAGGCTACTGGAAACACCATATATTTT. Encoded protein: CASSPQATGNTIYF.

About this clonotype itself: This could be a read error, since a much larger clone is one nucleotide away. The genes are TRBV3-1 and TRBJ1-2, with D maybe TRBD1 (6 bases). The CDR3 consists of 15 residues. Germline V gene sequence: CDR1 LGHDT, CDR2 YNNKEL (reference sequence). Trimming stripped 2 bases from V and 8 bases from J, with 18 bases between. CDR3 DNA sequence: TGTGCCAGCAGCCAATTCGTGACAGGCCATGGGGGCTACACCTTC. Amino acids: CASSQFVTGHGGYTF.

CDR3 nucleotide sequence: TGTGCCAGCAGCCAAGTCTCCAATAACGCTGAAGCTTTCTTT. It codes for CASSQVSNNAEAFF. V and J are TRBV14 and TRBJ1-1; D ambiguous. The CDR3 is made up of 14 amino acids. The germline gives CDR1 SGHDN, CDR2 FVKESK. V was clipped by 1 base and J by 6 bases, with 12 bases between them.

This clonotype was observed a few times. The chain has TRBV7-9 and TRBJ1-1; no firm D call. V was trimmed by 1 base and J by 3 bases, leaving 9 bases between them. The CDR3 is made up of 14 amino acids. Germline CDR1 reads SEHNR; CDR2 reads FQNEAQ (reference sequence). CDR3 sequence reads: CASSLGLAYTEAFF. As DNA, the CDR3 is TGTGCCAGCAGCTTAGGGCTAGCGTACACTGAAGCTTTCTTT.

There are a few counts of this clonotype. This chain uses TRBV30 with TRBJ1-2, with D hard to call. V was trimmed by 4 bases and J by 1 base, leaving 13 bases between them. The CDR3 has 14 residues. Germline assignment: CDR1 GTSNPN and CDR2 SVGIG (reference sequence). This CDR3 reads CAWTQLTDNYGYTF. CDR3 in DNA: TGTGCCTGGACCCAATTGACGGATAACTATGGCTACACCTTC. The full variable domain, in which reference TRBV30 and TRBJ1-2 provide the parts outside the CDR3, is SQTIHQWPATLVQPVGSPLSLECTVEGTSNPNLYWYRQAAGRGLQLLFYSVGIGQISSEVPQNLSASRPQDRQFILSSKKLLLSDSGFYLCAWTQLTDNYGYTFGSGTRLTVV.

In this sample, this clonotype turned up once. The CDR3 reads CASSVGAVGGSDGYTF. The CDR3 DNA is TGTGCCAGCAGCGTAGGAGCCGTTGGGGGGAGTGATGGCTACACCTTC. The rearrangement links TRBV9 to TRBJ1-2; TRBD1 is a possible D gene (5 bases). This CDR3 has 16 residues. Looked up from germline, CDR1 is SGDLS and CDR2 is YYNGEE. V gave up 0 bases and J gave up 6 bases, with 18 bases separating them.

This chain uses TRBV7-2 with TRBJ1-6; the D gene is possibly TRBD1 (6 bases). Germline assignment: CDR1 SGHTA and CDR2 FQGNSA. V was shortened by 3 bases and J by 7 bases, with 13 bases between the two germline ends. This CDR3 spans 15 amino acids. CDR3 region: CASSLQQGKNSPLHF. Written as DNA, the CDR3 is TGTGCCAGCAGCTTGCAACAGGGTAAAAATTCACCCCTCCACTTT. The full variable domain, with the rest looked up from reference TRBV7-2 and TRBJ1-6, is GAGVSQSPSNKVTEKGKDVELRCDPISGHTALYWYRQSLGQGLEFLIYFQGNSAPDKSGLPSDRFSAERTGGSVSTLTIQRTQQEDSAVYLCASSLQQGKNSPLHFGNGTRLTVT.

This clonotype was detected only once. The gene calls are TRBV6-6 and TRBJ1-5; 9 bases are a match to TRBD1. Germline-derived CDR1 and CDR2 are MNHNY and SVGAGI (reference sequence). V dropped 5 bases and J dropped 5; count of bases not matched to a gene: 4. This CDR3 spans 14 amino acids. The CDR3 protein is CASSKTGGYQPQHF. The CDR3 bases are TGTGCCAGCAGTAAGACAGGGGGATATCAGCCCCAGCATTTT.

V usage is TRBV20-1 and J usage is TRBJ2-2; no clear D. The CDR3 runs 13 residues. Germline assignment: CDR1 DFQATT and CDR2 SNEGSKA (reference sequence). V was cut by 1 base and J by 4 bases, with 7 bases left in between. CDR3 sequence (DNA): TGCAGTGCTAGAGCCCAGTTCACCGGGGAGCTGTTTTTT. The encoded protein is CSARAQFTGELFF.

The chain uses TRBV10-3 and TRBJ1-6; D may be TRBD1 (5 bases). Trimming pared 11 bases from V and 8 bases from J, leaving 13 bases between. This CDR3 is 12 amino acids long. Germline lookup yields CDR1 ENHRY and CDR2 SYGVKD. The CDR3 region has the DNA TGTGCCGCGGGGACGGCGGATTCACCCCTCCACTTT. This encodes CAAGTADSPLHF.

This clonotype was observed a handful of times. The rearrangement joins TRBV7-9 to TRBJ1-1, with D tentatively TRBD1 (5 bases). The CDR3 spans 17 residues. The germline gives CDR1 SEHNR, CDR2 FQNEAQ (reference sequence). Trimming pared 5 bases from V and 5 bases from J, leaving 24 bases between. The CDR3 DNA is TGTGCCAGCAGCCAAGATTTGAGGGGCCCGTACTATACTGAAGCTTTCTTT. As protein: CASSQDLRGPYYTEAFF.

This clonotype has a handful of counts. The CDR3 DNA follows: TGTGCCTGGAGTGTACCCAGCAATCAGCCCCAGCATTTT. This sequence encodes CAWSVPSNQPQHF. The chain joins TRBV30 to TRBJ1-5; the D is unclear. This CDR3 contains 13 residues. The germline V and J ends were trimmed by 0 bases and 1 base, with 4 bases remaining between them. Germline CDR1 and CDR2: GTSNPN and SVGIG (reference sequence).

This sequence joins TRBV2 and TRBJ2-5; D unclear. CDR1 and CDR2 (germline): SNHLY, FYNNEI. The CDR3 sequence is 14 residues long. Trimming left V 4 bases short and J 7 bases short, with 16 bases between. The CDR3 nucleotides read TGTGCCAGCAGTGCAGACCCCTTGACTGGGACCCAGTACTTC. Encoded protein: CASSADPLTGTQYF.

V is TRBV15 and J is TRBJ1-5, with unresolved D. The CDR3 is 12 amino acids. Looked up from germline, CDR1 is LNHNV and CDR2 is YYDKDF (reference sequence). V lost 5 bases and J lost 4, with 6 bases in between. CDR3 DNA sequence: TGTGCCACCAGCGGGAGGAATCAGCCCCAGCATTTT. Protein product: CATSGRNQPQHF.

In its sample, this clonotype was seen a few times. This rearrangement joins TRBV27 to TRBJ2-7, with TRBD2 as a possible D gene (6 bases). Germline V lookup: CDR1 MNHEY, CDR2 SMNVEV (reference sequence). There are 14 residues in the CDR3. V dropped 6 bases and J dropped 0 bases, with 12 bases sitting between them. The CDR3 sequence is CASSLKTSSYEQYF. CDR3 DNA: TGTGCCAGCAGCCTTAAGACTAGCTCCTACGAGCAGTACTTC.